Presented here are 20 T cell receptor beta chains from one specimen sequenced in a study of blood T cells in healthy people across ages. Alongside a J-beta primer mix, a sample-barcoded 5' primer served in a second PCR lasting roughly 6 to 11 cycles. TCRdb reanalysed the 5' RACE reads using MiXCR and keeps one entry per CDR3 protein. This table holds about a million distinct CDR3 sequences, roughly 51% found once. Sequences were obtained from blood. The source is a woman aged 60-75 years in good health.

CDR3: CASSRPLAGVLDEQFF. As DNA, the CDR3 is TGTGCCAGCAGCCGGCCCCTAGCGGGAGTATTGGATGAGCAGTTCTTC. The chain links TRBV28 to TRBJ2-1; TRBD2 matches 10 bases. Germline values: CDR1 MDHEN, CDR2 SYDVKM. There are 16 residues in the CDR3. J gave up 8 bases and V 6 bases, and 13 bases lay outside the gene matches.

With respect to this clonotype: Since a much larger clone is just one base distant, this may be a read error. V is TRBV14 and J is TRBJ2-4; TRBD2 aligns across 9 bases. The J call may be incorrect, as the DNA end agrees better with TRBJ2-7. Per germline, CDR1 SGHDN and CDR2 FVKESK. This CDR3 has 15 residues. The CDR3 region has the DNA TGTGCCAGCAGCCAGACACTAGCGGGCTCTGACGAGCAGTACTTC. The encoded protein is CASSQTLAGSDEQYF.

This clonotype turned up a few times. The chain's CDR3 is CASSTTPGGYGYTF. The CDR3 bases are TGCGCCAGCAGTACGACACCCGGGGGGTATGGCTACACCTTC. J is TRBJ1-2 and V is TRBV5-1; a weak D match, TRBD1 (5 bases). V was shortened by 5 bases and J by 5 bases, with 16 bases between the two germline ends. The CDR3 extends over 14 amino acids. The V gene's germline CDR1 is SGHRS and CDR2 YFSETQ.

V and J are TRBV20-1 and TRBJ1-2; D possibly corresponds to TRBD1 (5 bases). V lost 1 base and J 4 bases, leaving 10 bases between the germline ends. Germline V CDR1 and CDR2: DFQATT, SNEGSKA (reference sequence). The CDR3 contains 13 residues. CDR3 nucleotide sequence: TGCAGTGCTAGAGCTCAGGGACCCTATGGCTACACCTTC. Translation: CSARAQGPYGYTF.

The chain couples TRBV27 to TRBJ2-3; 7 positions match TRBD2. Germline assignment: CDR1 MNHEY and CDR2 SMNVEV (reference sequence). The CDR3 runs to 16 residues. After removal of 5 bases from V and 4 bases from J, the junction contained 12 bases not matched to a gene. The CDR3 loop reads CASSPSAGEIPDTQYF. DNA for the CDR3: TGTGCCAGCAGTCCCTCCGCGGGAGAGATCCCAGATACGCAGTATTTT.

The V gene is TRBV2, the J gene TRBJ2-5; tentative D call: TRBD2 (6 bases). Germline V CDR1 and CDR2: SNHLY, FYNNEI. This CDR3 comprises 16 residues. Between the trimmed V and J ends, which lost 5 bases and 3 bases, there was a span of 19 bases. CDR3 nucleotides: TGTGCCAGCAGTTCCAGGCTCCCGGGAGTCAAAGAGACCCAGTACTTC. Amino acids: CASSSRLPGVKETQYF.

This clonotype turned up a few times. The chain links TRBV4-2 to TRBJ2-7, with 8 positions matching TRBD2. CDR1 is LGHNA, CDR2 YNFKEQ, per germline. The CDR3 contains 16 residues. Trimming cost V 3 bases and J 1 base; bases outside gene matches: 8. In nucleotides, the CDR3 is TGTGCCAGCAGCCAGGATACCGGGACTAGATCCTACGAGCAGTACTTC. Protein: CASSQDTGTRSYEQYF.

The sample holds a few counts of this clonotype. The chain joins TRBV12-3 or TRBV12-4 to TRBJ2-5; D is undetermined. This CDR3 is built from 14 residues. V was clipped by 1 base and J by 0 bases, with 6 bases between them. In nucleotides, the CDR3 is TGTGCCAGCAGTTTAGGAAATGACCAAGAGACCCAGTACTTC. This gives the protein CASSLGNDQETQYF.

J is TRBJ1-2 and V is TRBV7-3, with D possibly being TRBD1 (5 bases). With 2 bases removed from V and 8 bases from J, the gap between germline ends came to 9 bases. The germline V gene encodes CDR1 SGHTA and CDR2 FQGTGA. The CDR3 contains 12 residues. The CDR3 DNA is TGTGCCAGCAGCTTACAGGGCGGCGGCTACACCTTC. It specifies CASSLQGGGYTF.

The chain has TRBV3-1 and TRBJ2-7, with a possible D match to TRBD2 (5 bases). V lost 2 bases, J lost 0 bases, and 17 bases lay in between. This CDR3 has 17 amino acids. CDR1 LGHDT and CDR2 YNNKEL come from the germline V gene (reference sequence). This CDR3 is CASSQSSSSSSSYEQYF. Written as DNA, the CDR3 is TGTGCCAGCAGCCAAAGTTCTAGCTCCTCGTCCTCCTACGAGCAGTACTTC.

The CDR3 spells CATSLRGDPGYEQYF. The CDR3 coding sequence is TGTGCCACCAGCCTGAGGGGGGATCCAGGCTACGAGCAGTACTTC. The chain uses TRBV15 and TRBJ2-5; possibly TRBD1 or TRBD2 for D (6 bases each). The DNA matches TRBJ2-7 better at its end, which makes the J call doubtful. The CDR3 is made up of 15 amino acids. Germline V lookup: CDR1 LNHNV, CDR2 YYDKDF (reference sequence).

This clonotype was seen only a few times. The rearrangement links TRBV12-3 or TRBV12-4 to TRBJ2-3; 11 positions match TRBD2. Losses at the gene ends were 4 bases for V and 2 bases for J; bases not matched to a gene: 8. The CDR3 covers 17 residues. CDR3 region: CASSYPGLAAITDTQYF. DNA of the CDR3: TGTGCCAGCAGTTATCCGGGACTAGCGGCAATCACAGATACGCAGTATTTT.

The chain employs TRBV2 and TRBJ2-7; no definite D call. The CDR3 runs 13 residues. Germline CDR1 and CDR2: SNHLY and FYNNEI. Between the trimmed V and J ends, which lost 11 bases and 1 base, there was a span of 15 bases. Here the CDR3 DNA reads TGTGCCCTTAGAGTAGGACGGTCCTACGAGCAGTACTTC. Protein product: CALRVGRSYEQYF.

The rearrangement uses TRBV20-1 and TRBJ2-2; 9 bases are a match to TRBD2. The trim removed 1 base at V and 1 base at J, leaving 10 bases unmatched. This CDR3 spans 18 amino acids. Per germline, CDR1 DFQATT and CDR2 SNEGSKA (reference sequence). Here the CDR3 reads CSARGRHLAGRNTGELFF. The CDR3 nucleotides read TGCAGTGCTAGAGGGAGACACCTAGCGGGACGGAACACCGGGGAGCTGTTTTTT.

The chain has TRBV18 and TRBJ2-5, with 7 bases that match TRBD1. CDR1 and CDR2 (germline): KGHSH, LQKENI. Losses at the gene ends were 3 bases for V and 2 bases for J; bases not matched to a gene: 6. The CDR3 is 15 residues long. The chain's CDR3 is CASSPHQGQQETQYF. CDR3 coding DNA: TGTGCCAGCTCACCGCACCAGGGACAGCAAGAGACCCAGTACTTC.

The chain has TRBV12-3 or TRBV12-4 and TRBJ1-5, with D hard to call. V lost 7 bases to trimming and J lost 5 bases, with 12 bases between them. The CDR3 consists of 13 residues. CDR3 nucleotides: TGTGCCAGCACCTCAGGCCCTCATCAGCCCCAGCATTTT. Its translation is CASTSGPHQPQHF.

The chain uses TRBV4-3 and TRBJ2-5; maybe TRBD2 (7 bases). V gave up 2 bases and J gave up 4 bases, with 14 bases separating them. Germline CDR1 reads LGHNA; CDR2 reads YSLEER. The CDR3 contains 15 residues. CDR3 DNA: TGCGCCAGCAGCCAACTTTTGGGGGGGCGAGAGACCCAGTACTTC. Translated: CASSQLLGGRETQYF.

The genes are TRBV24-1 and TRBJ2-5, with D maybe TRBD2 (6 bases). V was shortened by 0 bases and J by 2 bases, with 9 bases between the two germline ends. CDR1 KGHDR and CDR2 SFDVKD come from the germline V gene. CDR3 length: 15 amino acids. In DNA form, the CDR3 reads TGTGCCACCAGTGATTTGACGGGGGTTCAAGAGACCCAGTACTTC. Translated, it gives CATSDLTGVQETQYF.

In DNA form, the CDR3 reads TGTGCCAGCGGAGTGGATTGGCCCGGGGAGCTGTTTTTT. Encoded protein: CASGVDWPGELFF. The J gene is TRBJ2-2, the V gene TRBV6-5; D is ambiguous. Germline V lookup: CDR1 MNHEY, CDR2 SVGAGI. Trimming left V 8 bases short and J 6 bases short, with 13 bases between. The CDR3 is 13 amino acids.

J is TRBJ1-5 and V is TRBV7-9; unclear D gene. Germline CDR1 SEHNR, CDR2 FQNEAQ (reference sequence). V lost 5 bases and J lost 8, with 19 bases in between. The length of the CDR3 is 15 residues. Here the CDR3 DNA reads TGTGCCAGCAGCCGGGTGGGCGGAGGAATGGAGCCCCAGCATTTT. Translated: CASSRVGGGMEPQHF.